The T cell receptor (beta chain) under discussion was sequenced for a study of CD8+ T cells in alopecia areata. Findings and limits, study-wide: More clonal than normal scalp was lesional scalp, particularly alopecia totalis/universalis. Normal skin's resident alphabeta T cells are also sequenced in scalp samples.

Sequencing used cDNA as its template, made by extracting RNA and reverse transcribing it. This table comes from immunoSEQ multiplex PCR, and its TCRdb copy is limited to in-frame clones, with some not included. Of 60,000 to 65,000 clones listed, about 40% were seen once; the top ten hold around 54%. A word on this clone: Its antigen is not known.

This CDR3 is 17 amino acids long. Germline CDR1 reads SQVTM; CDR2 reads ANQGSEA. The trim removed 6 bases at V and 1 base at J, leaving 12 bases unmatched. Lesional scalp tissue (obtained by punch biopsy) and peripheral blood were collected from alopecia areata patients. CD4+ and CD8+ T cells were sorted from PBMCs. This TCR came from a human donor with alopecia areata. The sample taken for sequencing was NKG2D-low CD8+ T cells sorted from blood. V gene TRBV29-1 combines with J gene TRBJ2-1; TRBD2 agrees at 10 bases. CDR3 protein: CSVPGLALQKSYNEQFF. CDR3 DNA: TGCAGCGTGCCGGGACTAGCGCTACAAAAATCCTACAATGAGCAGTTCTTC.